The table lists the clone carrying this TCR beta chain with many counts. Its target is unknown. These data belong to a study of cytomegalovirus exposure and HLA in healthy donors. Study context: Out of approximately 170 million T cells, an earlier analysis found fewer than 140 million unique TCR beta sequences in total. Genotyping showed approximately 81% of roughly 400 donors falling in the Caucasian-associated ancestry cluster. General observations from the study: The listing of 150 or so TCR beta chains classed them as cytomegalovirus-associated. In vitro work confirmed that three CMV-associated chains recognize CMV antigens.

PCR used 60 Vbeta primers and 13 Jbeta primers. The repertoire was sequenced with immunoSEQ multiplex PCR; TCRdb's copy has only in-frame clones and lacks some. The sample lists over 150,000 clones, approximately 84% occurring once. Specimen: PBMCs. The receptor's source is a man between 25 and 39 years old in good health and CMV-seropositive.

Here the CDR3 DNA reads TGTGCCAGCAGGCTGACAGGGGGCGGCACTGAAGCTTTCTTT. Translated, it gives CASRLTGGGTEAFF. The V gene is TRBV27, the J gene TRBJ1-1; 10 bases fit TRBD1. Germline assignment: CDR1 MNHEY and CDR2 SMNVEV (reference sequence). The CDR3 is made up of 14 amino acids. Trimming at V came to 6 bases and at J to 4 bases, leaving 5 bases not matched to a gene.